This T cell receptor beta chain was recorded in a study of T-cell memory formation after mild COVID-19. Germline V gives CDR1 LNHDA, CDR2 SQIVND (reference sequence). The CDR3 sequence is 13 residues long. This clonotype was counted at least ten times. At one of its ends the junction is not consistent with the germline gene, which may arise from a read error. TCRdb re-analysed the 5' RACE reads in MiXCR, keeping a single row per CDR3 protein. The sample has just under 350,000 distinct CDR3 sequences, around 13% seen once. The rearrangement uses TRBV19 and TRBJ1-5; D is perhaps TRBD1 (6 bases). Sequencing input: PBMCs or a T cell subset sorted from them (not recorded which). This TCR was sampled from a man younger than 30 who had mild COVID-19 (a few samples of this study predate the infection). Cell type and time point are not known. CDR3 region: CASSTTRTDPPHF. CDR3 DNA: TGTGCCAGTAGTACGACCCGGACAGATCCCCCGCATTTT. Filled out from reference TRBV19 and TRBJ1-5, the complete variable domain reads DGGITQSPKYLFRKEGQNVTLSCEQNLNHDAMYWYRQDPGQGLRLIYYSQIVNDFQKGDIAEGYSVSREKKESFPLTVTSAQKNPTAFYLCASSTTRTDPPHFGDGTRLSIL.